This T cell receptor beta chain comes out of a study of T cells after posttransplantation cyclophosphamide. Data came from immunoSEQ multiplex PCR; TCRdb stores just in-frame clones and leaves some out. The sample records tens of thousands of clones, around 80% being singletons. Treatment was busulfan-fludarabine conditioning, a marrow graft, and cyclophosphamide on days +3 and +4. Study-level results: Donor CD8+ memory clones often dominated recipient blood repertoires at later times. TRB overlap between skin or GI tissue T cells and blood was limited.

V dropped 8 bases and J dropped 2 bases, with 17 bases sitting between them. Germline V CDR1 and CDR2: LNHDA, SQIVND (reference sequence). This CDR3 contains 15 residues. Of note for this clone: Its antigen is still unknown.

The sequences come from CD4+ T cells sorted from blood, collected around 2,000 days after a stem cell transplant with posttransplant cyclophosphamide. The V call is TRBV19, the J call TRBJ2-3, with D possibly matching TRBD1 (6 bases). The clonotype comes from a female patient between 40 and 55 years old who received an allogeneic stem cell transplant from a related donor, was CMV-positive, and had no GVHD. Some T cells may arise from the graft donor. The CDR3 DNA reads as TGTGCCAGTTCCACCGGGACAAAGATCACAGATACGCAGTATTTT. It encodes CASSTGTKITDTQYF.